This TCR beta chain originates from a study of T cells in Graves' hyperthyroidism and ophthalmopathy. Study-wide results and caveats: Ophthalmopathy prediction by the model preceded onset by a median roughly 6 months. Using 13 V-J features, a model discriminated ophthalmopathy from stable hyperthyroidism.

Blood dates from first hyperthyroidism diagnosis, before any ophthalmopathy symptoms. Fresh peripheral blood, more than 9 ml, yielded the PBMCs. Regions amplified from RNA transcripts were the TCR beta CDR3 regions. The primer set for the first-round RT-PCR of the TCR CDR3 was HTBI. Via MiXCR, TCRdb re-called the multiplex PCR reads, giving one row per CDR3 protein. Among fewer than 300,000 distinct CDR3 sequences listed, approximately 26% were seen once. Many counts were recorded for this clonotype. Its antigen is unidentified. This TCR was sampled from a man in his forties with Graves' hyperthyroidism that later progressed to Graves' ophthalmopathy. The sequenced sample consisted of blood.

CDR3 region: CASRFEGFTEAFF. The CDR3 region has the DNA TGTGCCAGCCGATTTGAGGGGTTCACTGAAGCTTTCTTT. The V call is TRBV12-3 or TRBV12-4, the J call TRBJ1-1, with D possibly TRBD1 on 5 matching bases. The CDR3 spans 13 residues. Trimming removed 8 bases from V and 4 bases from J, with 14 bases in between.